The text below deals with one T cell receptor beta chain. This sample is drawn from a study of blood T cell repertoires in COVID-19. Generated by immunoSEQ multiplex PCR, the TCRdb table keeps only in-frame clones and is missing some. The sample includes 150,000 to 200,000 clones, around 84% of them seen just once. Germline values: CDR1 SGHTA, CDR2 FQGNSA. The CDR3 loop spans 16 amino acids. V dropped 5 bases and J dropped 0; count of bases not matched to a gene: 6. The sequenced sample consisted of peripheral blood. J is TRBJ2-3 and V is TRBV7-2, with 9 bases fitting TRBD1. This TCR came from a man aged 50 or older with active or convalescent COVID-19. CDR3 in amino acids: CASSRGQGMSTDTQYF. The CDR3 DNA follows: TGTGCCAGCAGCCGCGGACAGGGGATGAGCACAGATACGCAGTATTTT.